These 14 T cell receptor beta chains were all obtained from the same sample, sequenced in a study of cytomegalovirus exposure and HLA in healthy donors. Both 60 Vbeta primers and 13 Jbeta primers went into the PCR. Sequenced by immunoSEQ multiplex PCR; TCRdb stores in-frame clones only, minus some. The sample records fewer than 350,000 clones, over 85% being singletons. What was sequenced was PBMCs. These receptors all come from a woman between 18 and 29 years old in good health and CMV-seronegative.

CDR3 coding DNA: TGTGCCAGCAGCTTGGGAGGGCAGATCAATCAGCCCCAGCATTTT. Protein sequence: CASSLGGQINQPQHF. This chain connects TRBV5-4 to TRBJ1-5, with no clear D. V lost 0 bases and J 3 bases, leaving 10 bases between the germline ends. The germline V gene has CDR1 SGHNT and CDR2 YYREEE (reference sequence). CDR3 length equals 15 residues.

The chain links TRBV5-3 to TRBJ2-3, with 15 nucleotides matching TRBD2. TRBV5-3 is assigned to the ORF class and has an uncertain function. V lost 4 bases, J lost 3 bases, and 21 bases stayed unmatched. The CDR3 is 22 residues long. The CDR3 is CARSLGLAGGPREGKITDTQYF. The DNA of the CDR3 is TGTGCCAGAAGCCTCGGACTAGCGGGGGGGCCCCGGGAGGGCAAGATAACAGATACGCAGTATTTT.

The rearrangement joins TRBV10-3 to TRBJ2-2, with D possibly being TRBD1 (8 bases). CDR3 length equals 14 residues. Per germline, CDR1 ENHRY and CDR2 SYGVKD. V was trimmed by 10 bases and J by 5 bases, leaving 17 bases between them. CDR3 sequence reads: CATTTGEGTGELFF. The CDR3 region has the DNA TGTGCCACGACGACAGGGGAGGGGACCGGGGAGCTGTTTTTT.

The chain is built from TRBV2 and TRBJ2-6; possible D gene TRBD1, 6 bases. There are 14 residues in the CDR3. The germline V gene has CDR1 SNHLY and CDR2 FYNNEI. Trimming removed 5 bases at V and 4 bases at J, with 9 bases between. The CDR3 DNA sequence: TGTGCCAGCAGTACAGGGCTAGGGGCCAACGTCCTGACTTTC. Its protein product is CASSTGLGANVLTF.

The chain combines TRBV15 with TRBJ1-2, with a possible D match to TRBD1 (6 bases). The ends were cut back, 4 bases at V and 4 bases at J, with 13 bases in the middle. Germline loops: CDR1 LNHNV, CDR2 YYDKDF (reference sequence). The CDR3 is made up of 14 amino acids. CDR3 residues: CATSTNLGAYGYTF. Written as DNA, the CDR3 is TGTGCCACCAGCACGAATTTGGGGGCCTATGGCTACACCTTC.

The count of this clone is one. The rearrangement links TRBV29-1 to TRBJ2-3; 7 nucleotides line up with TRBD2. Germline loops: CDR1 SQVTM, CDR2 ANQGSEA. V lost 0 bases, J lost 12 bases, and 9 bases stayed unmatched. The CDR3 consists of 13 residues. Here the CDR3 reads CSVEEGGQNSQYF. DNA of the CDR3: TGCAGCGTTGAAGAGGGAGGGCAAAACAGTCAGTATTTT.

The chain combines TRBV6-5 with TRBJ2-7; D is possibly TRBD1 (6 bases). The length of the CDR3 is 14 residues. V was shortened by 8 bases and J by 2 bases, with 16 bases between the two germline ends. From germline, CDR1 is MNHEY and CDR2 SVGAGI. This CDR3 reads CASRVMDSTYEQYF. In DNA form, the CDR3 reads TGTGCCAGCCGGGTTATGGACAGTACCTACGAGCAGTACTTC.

The chain has TRBV13 and TRBJ2-5, with D perhaps matching TRBD1 (6 bases). The J call could be wrong; TRBJ2-7 is a better fit for the DNA end. CDR1 and CDR2 from the germline V gene are PRHDT and FYEKMQ (reference sequence). CDR3 length: 15 residues. CDR3 sequence (DNA): TGTGCCACCAAGCAGGGGATGTTAAATAACTACGAGCAGTACTTC. Translated: CATKQGMLNNYEQYF.

There are a few counts of this clone. V gene TRBV10-3 combines with J gene TRBJ2-5; D not resolved. The germline V gene encodes CDR1 ENHRY and CDR2 SYGVKD. Between the trimmed V and J ends, which lost 2 bases and 4 bases, there was a span of 8 bases. CDR3 length: 13 amino acids. The CDR3 DNA reads TGTGCCATCAGTGAGGAGCCCCCAGAGACCCAGTACTTC. It encodes CAISEEPPETQYF.

The rearrangement links TRBV10-3 to TRBJ2-2; D is perhaps TRBD2 (5 bases). The CDR3 is 17 residues long. In germline, CDR1 is ENHRY, CDR2 SYGVKD. V lost 3 bases to trimming and J lost 0 bases, with 14 bases between them. The CDR3 here is CAISEVSASSNTGELFF. DNA of the CDR3: TGTGCCATCAGTGAAGTATCGGCTAGCTCGAACACCGGGGAGCTGTTTTTT.

The genes are TRBV18 and TRBJ2-7, with 7 positions matching TRBD1. This CDR3 spans 15 amino acids. Germline-derived CDR1 and CDR2 are KGHSH and LQKENI. Trimming cost V 6 bases and J 5 bases; bases outside gene matches: 13. The CDR3 is CASSISQGVMNEQYF. CDR3 in DNA: TGTGCCAGCTCGATAAGCCAGGGGGTGATGAACGAGCAGTACTTC.

CDR3 protein: CASSGGGAGVPTNEKLFF. CDR3 coding DNA: TGCGCCAGCAGCGGAGGTGGGGCAGGGGTCCCAACTAATGAAAAACTGTTTTTT. The chain couples TRBV5-1 to TRBJ1-4; tentative D call: TRBD1 (6 bases). The CDR3 covers 18 residues. With 4 bases removed from V and 0 bases from J, the gap between germline ends came to 19 bases. Germline V CDR1 and CDR2: SGHRS, YFSETQ.

CDR3 bases: TGTGCCTGGAGTTCAAATCAGCCCCAGCATTTT. This sequence encodes CAWSSNQPQHF. This chain uses TRBV30 with TRBJ1-5; D is unresolved. CDR3 length: 11 residues. CDR1 is GTSNPN, CDR2 SVGIG, per germline (reference sequence). Trimming cost V 2 bases and J 4 bases, with 3 bases left between them.

The chain combines TRBV27 with TRBJ1-2; 8 bases line up with TRBD1. V lost 6 bases to trimming and J lost 8 bases; unmatched junction nucleotides: 8. CDR1 MNHEY and CDR2 SMNVEV come from the germline V gene (reference sequence). The CDR3 is 13 amino acids. The CDR3 DNA reads as TGTGCCAGCAGGGGGCAGGGGGCCTGGGGCTACACCTTC. Its translation: CASRGQGAWGYTF.